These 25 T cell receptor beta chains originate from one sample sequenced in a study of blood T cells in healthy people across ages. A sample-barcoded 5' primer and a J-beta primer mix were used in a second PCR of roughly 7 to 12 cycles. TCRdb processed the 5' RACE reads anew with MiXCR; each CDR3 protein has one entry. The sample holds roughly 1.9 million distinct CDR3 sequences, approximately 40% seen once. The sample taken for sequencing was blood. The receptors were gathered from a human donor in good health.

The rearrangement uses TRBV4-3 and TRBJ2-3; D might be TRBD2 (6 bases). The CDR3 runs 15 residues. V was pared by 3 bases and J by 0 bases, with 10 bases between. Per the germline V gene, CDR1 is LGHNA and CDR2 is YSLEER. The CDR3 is CASSHLASSTDTQYF. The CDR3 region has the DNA TGCGCCAGCAGCCATCTAGCGTCTAGCACAGATACGCAGTATTTT.

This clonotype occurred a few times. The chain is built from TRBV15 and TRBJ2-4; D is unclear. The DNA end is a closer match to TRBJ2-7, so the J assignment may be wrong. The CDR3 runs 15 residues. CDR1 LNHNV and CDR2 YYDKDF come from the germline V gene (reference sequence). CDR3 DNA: TGTGCCACCAGCAGAGATAGAACGGCGGCCTACGAGCAGTACTTC. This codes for CATSRDRTAAYEQYF.

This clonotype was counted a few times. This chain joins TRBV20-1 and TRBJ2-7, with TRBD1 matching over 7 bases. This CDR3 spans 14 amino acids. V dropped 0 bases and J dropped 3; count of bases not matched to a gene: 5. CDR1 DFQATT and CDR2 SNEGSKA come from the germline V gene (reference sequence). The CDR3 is CSARDRNRGYEQYF. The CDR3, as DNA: TGCAGTGCTAGAGATAGGAACAGGGGCTACGAGCAGTACTTC.

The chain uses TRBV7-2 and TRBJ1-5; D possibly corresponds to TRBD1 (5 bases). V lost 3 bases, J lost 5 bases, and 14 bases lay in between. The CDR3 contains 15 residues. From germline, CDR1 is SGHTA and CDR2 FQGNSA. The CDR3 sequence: CASSLFWGVDQPQHF. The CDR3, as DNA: TGTGCCAGCAGCTTGTTCTGGGGCGTGGATCAGCCCCAGCATTTT.

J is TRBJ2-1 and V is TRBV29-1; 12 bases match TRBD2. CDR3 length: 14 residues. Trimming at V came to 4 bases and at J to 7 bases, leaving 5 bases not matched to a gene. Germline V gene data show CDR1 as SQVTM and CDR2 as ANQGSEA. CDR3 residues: CSVASGGARNEQFF. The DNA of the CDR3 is TGCAGCGTTGCTAGCGGGGGGGCCCGGAATGAGCAGTTCTTC.

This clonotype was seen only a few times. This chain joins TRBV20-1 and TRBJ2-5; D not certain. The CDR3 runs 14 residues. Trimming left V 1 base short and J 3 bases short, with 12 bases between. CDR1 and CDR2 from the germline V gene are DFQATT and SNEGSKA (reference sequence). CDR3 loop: CSARGWSQEETQYF. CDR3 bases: TGCAGTGCTAGAGGTTGGTCCCAGGAAGAGACCCAGTACTTC.

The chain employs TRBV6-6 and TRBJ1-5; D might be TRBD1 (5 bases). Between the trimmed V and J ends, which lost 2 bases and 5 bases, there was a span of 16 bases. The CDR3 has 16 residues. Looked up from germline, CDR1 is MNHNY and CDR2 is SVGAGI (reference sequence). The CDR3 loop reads CASSYVSHRLDQPQHF. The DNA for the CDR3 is TGTGCCAGCAGTTACGTAAGTCACAGGCTCGATCAGCCCCAGCATTTT.

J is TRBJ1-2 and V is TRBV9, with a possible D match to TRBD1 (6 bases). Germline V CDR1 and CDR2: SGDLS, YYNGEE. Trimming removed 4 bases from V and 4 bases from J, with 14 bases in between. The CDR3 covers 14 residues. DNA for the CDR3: TGTGCCAGCAGCCCTAGGGGGGAGACCTATGGCTACACCTTC. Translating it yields CASSPRGETYGYTF.

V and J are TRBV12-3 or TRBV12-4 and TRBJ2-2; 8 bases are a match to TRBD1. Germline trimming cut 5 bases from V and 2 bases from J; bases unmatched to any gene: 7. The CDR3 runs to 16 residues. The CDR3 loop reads CASSPRTGHNTGELFF. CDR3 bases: TGTGCCAGCAGTCCTCGGACAGGGCATAACACCGGGGAGCTGTTTTTT.

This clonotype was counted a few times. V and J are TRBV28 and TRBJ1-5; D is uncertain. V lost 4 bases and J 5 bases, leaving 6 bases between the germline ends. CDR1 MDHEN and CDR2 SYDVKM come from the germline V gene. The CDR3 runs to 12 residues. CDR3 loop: CASSSNYQPQHF. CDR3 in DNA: TGTGCCAGCAGTTCCAATTATCAGCCCCAGCATTTT.

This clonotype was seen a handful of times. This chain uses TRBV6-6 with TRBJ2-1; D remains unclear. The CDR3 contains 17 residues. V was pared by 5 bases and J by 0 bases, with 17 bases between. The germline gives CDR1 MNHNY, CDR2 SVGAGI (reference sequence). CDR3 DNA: TGTGCCAGCAGTCCACTCTCGGTCCGACTCTCCTACAATGAGCAGTTCTTC. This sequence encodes CASSPLSVRLSYNEQFF.

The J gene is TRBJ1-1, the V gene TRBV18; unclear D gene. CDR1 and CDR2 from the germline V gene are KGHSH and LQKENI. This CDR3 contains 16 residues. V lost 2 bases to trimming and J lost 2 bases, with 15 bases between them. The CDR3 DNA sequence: TGTGCCAGCTCACCAGCAATACGGGCCCCAAACACTGAAGCTTTCTTT. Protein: CASSPAIRAPNTEAFF.

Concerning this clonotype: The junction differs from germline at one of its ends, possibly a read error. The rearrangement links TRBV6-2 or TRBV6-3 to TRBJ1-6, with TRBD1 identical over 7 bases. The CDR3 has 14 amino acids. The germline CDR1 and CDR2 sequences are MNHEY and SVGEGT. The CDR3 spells CASRPPTGNSPPHF. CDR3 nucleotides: TGTGCCAGCAGACCACCGACAGGGAATTCACCCCCCCACTTT.

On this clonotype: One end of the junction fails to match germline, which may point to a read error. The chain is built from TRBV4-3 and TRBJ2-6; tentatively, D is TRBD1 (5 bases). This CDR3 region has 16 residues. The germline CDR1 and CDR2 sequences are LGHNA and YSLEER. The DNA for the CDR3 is TGCGCCAGCAGCCAAGTAGGCCGATCTGGGGCCAGCGTCCTGACTTTC. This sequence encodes CASSQVGRSGASVLTF.

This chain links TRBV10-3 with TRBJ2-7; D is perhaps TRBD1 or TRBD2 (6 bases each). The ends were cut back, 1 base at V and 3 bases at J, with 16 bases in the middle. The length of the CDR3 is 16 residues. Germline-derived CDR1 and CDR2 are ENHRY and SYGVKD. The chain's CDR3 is CAISEYSRGGGYEQYF. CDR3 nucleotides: TGTGCCATCAGTGAGTATAGTCGAGGGGGAGGCTACGAGCAGTACTTC.

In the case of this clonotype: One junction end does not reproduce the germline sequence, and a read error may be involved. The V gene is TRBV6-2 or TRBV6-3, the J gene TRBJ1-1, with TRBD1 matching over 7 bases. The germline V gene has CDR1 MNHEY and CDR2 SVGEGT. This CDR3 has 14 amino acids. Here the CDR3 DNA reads TGTGCCAGCAGGTACTTACAGGGGACCGGAGAGGCTTTCTTT. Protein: CASRYLQGTGEAFF.

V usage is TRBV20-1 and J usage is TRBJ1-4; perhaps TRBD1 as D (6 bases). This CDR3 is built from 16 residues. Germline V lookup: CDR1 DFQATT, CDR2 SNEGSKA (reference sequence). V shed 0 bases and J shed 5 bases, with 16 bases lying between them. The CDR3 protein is CSARDLSRDTNEKLFF. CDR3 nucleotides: TGCAGTGCTAGAGATCTCAGCAGGGACACGAATGAAAAACTGTTTTTT.

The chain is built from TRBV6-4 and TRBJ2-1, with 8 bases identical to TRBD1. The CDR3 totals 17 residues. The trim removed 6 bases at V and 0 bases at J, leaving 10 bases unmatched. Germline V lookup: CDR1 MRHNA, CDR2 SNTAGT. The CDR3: CASSFIQGVASYNEQFF. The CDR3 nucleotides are TGTGCCAGCAGCTTTATACAGGGGGTAGCCTCCTACAATGAGCAGTTCTTC.

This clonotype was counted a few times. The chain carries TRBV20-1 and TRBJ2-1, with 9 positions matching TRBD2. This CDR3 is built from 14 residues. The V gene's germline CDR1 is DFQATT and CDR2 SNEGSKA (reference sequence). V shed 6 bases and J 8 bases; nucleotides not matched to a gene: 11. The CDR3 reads CSARGTSLVYEQFF. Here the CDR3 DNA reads TGCAGTGCACGTGGGACTAGCTTGGTCTATGAGCAGTTCTTC.

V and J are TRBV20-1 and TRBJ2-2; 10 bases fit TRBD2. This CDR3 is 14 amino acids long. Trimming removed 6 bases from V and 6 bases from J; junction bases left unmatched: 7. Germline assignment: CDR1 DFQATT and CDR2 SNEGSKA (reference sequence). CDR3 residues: CSASGLALAGELFF. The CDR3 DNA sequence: TGCAGTGCCTCGGGACTAGCGTTAGCCGGGGAGCTGTTTTTT.

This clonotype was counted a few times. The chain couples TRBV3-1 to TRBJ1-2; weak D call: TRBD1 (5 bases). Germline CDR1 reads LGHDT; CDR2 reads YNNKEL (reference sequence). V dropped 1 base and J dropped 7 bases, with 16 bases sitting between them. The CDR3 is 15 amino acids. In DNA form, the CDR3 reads TGTGCCAGCAGCCAAGTCGGCGGGGGATGGTTTGGCTACACCTTC. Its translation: CASSQVGGGWFGYTF. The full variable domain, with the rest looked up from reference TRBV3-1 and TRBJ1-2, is DTAVSQTPKYLVTQMGNDKSIKCEQNLGHDTMYWYKQDSKKFLKIMFSYNNKELIINETVPNRFSPKSPDKAHLNLHINSLELGDSAVYFCASSQVGGGWFGYTFGSGTRLTVV.

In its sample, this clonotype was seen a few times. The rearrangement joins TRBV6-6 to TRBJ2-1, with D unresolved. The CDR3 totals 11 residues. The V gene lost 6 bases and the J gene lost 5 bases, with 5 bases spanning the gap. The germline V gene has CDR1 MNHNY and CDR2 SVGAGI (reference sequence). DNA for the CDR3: TGTGCCAGCAGGTTACACAATGAGCAGTTCTTC. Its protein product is CASRLHNEQFF.

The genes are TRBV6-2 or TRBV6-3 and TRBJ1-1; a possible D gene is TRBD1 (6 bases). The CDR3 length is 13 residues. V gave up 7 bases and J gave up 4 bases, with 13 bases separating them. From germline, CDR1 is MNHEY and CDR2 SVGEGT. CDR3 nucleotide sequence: TGTGCCAGCATCCACCCCAGGGGCACTGAAGCTTTCTTT. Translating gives CASIHPRGTEAFF.

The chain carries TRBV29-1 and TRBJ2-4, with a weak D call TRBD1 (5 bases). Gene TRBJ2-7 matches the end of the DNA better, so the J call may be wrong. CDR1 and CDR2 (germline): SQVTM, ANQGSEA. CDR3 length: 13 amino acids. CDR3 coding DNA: TGCAGCGTTAGAAGACAGCATACCTACGAGCAGTACTTC. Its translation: CSVRRQHTYEQYF.

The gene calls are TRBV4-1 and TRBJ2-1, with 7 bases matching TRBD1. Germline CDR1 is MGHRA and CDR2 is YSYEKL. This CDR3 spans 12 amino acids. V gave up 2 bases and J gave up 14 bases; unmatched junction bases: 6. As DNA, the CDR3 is TGCGCCAGCAGCCAAAAAGGGACAGAGGAGTTCTTC. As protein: CASSQKGTEEFF.